This is a list of T cell receptor beta chains from one sample in a study of T-cell reconstitution after alpha-beta-depleted transplantation in children. A single record per CDR3 protein comes from TCRdb applying MiXCR to the PCR reads. In the table there are hundreds of thousands of distinct CDR3 sequences, roughly 13% of which are singletons. This specimen was PBMCs, taken before TCRalphabeta/CD19-depleted stem cell transplant. Receptors were obtained from a girl aged 2-10 years with congenital amegakaryocytic thrombocytopenia, due to receive a stem cell transplant. Each CDR3 is given with its conserved first and last residue. D genes are given only for firm matches. For some rows the clone size is stated as once, few or many, or as a class when expanded; others skip it.

CASGGTAVEKLFF,TGTGCCAGCGGCGGGACAGCCGTTGAAAAACTGTTTTTT,TRBD1,TRBV11-2,TRBJ1-4,many
CASSFAGSGEQYF,TGCGCCAGCAGCTTCGCGGGTTCGGGCGAGCAGTACTTC,-,TRBV5-1,TRBJ2-7,many
CASSQLRTGGRYGYTF,TGTGCCAGCAGCCAACTCCGGACAGGGGGACGCTATGGCTACACCTTC,TRBD1,TRBV3-1,TRBJ1-2,few
CASSEWSIRGRKPNQPQHF,TGTGCCAGCAGTGAATGGTCTATTCGGGGACGGAAACCCAATCAGCCCCAGCATTTT,-,TRBV25-1,TRBJ1-5,few
CASTEDQNEQFF,TGCGCCAGCACCGAAGACCAAAATGAGCAGTTCTTC,-,TRBV5-1,TRBJ2-1,many
CASSLARRLGSYNEQFF,TGCGCCAGCAGCTTGGCAAGGAGGCTAGGCTCCTACAATGAGCAGTTCTTC,-,TRBV5-1,TRBJ2-1,many
CATSRQSGTSDTQYF,TGTGCCACCAGCAGACAAAGCGGGACTTCCGATACGCAGTATTTT,TRBD2,TRBV15,TRBJ2-3,-
CASSTAGTGNSPLHF,TGTGCCAGCAGTACAGCCGGGACAGGAAATTCACCCCTCCACTTT,TRBD1,TRBV12-3/TRBV12-4,TRBJ1-6,few
CSARETGLVRETQYF,TGCAGTGCTAGAGAAACGGGACTAGTTAGGGAGACCCAGTACTTC,TRBD2,TRBV20-1,TRBJ2-5,-
CASSLRDIYNEQFF,TGCGCCAGCAGCTTAAGGGACATTTACAATGAGCAGTTCTTC,-,TRBV5-1,TRBJ2-1,many
CASSSPDRGYIQYF,TGTGCCAGCAGTTCACCGGACAGGGGATACATTCAGTACTTC,TRBD1,TRBV28,TRBJ2-4,-
CSASLELAGVTGELFF,TGCAGTGCCTCTCTGGAGTTAGCGGGAGTCACCGGGGAGCTGTTTTTT,TRBD2,TRBV20-1,TRBJ2-2,-
CASSPRQGPYEQYF,TGTGCCAGCAGCCCTCGCCAGGGCCCCTACGAGCAGTACTTC,-,TRBV7-8,TRBJ2-7,many
CASSLVPSGNVLDTQYF,TGTGCCAGCAGCTTAGTCCCTAGCGGGAACGTATTAGATACGCAGTATTTT,TRBD2,TRBV7-2,TRBJ2-3,-
CASSLEGKDYGYTF,TGCGCCAGCAGCTTGGAGGGAAAGGACTATGGCTACACCTTC,-,TRBV5-1,TRBJ1-2,many
CASSLGGGRQYF,TGCGCCAGCAGCTTGGGAGGAGGAAGGCAGTACTTC,-,TRBV5-1,TRBJ2-7,few
CASSSVHGYEQYF,TGTGCCAGCAGCTCCGTACACGGCTACGAGCAGTACTTC,-,TRBV7-9,TRBJ2-7,-
CASSHPGQGQGQRQFF,TGCGCCAGCAGCCACCCGGGACAGGGCCAAGGGCAACGGCAGTTCTTC,TRBD1,TRBV5-1,TRBJ2-1,-
CASSPLPEGVYNEQFF,TGTGCCAGCAGTCCCCTTCCGGAGGGCGTCTACAATGAGCAGTTCTTC,-,TRBV12-3/TRBV12-4,TRBJ2-1,few
CASSLPGQPPKTQYF,TGTGCCAGCAGTTTACCGGGACAGCCGCCGAAGACCCAGTACTTC,TRBD1,TRBV28,TRBJ2-5,-